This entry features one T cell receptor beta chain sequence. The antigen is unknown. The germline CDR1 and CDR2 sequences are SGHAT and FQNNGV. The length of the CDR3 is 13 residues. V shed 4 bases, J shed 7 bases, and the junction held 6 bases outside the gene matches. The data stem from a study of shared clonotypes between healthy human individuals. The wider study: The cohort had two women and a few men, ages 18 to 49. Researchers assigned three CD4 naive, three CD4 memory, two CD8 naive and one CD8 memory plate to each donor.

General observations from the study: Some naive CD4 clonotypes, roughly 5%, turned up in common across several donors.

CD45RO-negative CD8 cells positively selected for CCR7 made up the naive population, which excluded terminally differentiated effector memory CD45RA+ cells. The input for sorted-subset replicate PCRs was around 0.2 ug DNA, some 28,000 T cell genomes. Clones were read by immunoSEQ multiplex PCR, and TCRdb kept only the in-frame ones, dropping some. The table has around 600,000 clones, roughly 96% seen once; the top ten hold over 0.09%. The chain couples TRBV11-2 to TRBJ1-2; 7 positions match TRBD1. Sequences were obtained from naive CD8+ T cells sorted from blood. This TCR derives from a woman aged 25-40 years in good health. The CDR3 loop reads CASSSRDRVGYTF. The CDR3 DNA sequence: TGTGCCAGCAGCTCGCGAGACAGGGTTGGCTACACCTTC.